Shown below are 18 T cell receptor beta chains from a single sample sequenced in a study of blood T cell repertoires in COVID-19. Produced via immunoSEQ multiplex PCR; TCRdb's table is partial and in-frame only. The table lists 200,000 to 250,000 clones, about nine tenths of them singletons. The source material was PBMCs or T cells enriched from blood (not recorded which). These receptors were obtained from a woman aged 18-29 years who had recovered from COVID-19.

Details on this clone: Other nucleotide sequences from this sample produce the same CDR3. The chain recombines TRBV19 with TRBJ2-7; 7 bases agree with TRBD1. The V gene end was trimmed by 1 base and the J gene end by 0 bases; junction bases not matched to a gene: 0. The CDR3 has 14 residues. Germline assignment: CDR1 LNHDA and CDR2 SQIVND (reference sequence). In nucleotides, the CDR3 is TGTGCCAGTAGTATAGGGGACAGCTCCTACGAGCAGTACTTC. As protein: CASSIGDSSYEQYF.

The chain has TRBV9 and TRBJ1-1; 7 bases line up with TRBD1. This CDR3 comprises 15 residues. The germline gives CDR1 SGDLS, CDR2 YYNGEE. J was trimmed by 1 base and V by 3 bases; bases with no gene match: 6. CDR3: CASSEQGQTNTEAFF. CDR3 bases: TGTGCCAGCAGCGAACAGGGACAGACGAACACTGAAGCTTTCTTT. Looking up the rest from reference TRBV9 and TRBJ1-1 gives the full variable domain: DSGVTQTPKHLITATGQRVTLRCSPRSGDLSVYWYQQSLDQGLQFLIQYYNGEERAKGNILERFSAQQFPDLHSELNLSSLELGDSALYFCASSEQGQTNTEAFFGQGTRLTVV.

The CDR3 DNA follows: TGTGCCAGCAGCAGTTTGACTAGCGGGGTCTACGAGCAGTACTTC. Translation: CASSSLTSGVYEQYF. This sequence joins TRBV28 and TRBJ2-7; 11 nucleotides align to TRBD2. Germline CDR1 MDHEN, CDR2 SYDVKM. CDR3 size: 15 residues. With V trimmed by 6 bases and J by 3 bases, 7 bases remained unmatched.

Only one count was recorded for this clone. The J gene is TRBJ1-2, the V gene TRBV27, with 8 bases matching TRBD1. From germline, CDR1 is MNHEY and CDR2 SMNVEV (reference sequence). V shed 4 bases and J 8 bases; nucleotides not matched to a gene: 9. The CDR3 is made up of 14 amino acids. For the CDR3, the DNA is TGTGCCAGCAGTTCCTGGGACAGGAGAGGAGGCTACACCTTC. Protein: CASSSWDRRGGYTF.

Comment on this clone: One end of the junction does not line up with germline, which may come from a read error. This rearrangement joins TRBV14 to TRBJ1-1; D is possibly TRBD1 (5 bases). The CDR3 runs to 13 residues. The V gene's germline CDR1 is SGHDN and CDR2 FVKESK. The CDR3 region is CASSQDLGRAVEF. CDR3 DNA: TGTGCCAGCAGCCAAGATTTGGGCAGGGCGGTTGAATTT. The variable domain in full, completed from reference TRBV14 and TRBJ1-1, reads EAGVTQFPSHSVIEKGQTVTLRCDPISGHDNLYWYRRVMGKEIKFLLHFVKESKQDESGMPNNRFLAERTGGTYSTLKVQPAELEDSGVYFCASSQDLGRAVEFGQGTRLTVV.

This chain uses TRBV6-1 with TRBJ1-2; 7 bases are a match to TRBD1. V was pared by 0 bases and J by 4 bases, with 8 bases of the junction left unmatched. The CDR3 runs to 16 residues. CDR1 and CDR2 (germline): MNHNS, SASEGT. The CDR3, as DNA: TGTGCCAGCAGTGAAGCCCCAGGGGGAAGGACCTATGGCTACACCTTC. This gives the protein CASSEAPGGRTYGYTF.

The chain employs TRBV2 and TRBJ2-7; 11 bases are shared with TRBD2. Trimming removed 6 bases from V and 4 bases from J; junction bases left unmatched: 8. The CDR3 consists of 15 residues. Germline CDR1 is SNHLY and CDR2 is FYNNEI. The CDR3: CASSLSGRAEYEQYF. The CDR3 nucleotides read TGTGCCAGCAGCCTTAGCGGGAGGGCCGAATACGAGCAGTACTTC.

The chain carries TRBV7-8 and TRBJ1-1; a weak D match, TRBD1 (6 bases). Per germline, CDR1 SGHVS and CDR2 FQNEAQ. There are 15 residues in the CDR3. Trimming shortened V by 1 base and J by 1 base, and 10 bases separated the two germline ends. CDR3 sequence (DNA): TGTGCCAGCAGCTTAGTTAGGGGACAGAACACTGAAGCTTTCTTT. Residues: CASSLVRGQNTEAFF.

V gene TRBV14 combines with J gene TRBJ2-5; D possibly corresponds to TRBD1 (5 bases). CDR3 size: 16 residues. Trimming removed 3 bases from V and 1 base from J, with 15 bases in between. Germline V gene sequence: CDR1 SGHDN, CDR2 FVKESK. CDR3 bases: TGTGCCAGCAGCCACGAACCAGGGCGGCGCCAAGAGACCCAGTACTTC. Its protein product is CASSHEPGRRQETQYF.

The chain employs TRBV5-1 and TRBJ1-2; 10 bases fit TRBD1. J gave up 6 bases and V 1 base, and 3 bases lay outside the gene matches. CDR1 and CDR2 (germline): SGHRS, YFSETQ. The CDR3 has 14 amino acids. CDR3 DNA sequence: TGCGCCAGCAGCTTGAGTGGGACAGGGGATGGCTACACCTTC. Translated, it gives CASSLSGTGDGYTF.

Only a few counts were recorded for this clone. The CDR3 here is CASSLSGQGILNTEAFF. CDR3 DNA: TGTGCCAGCAGTTTAAGTGGTCAGGGGATACTGAACACTGAAGCTTTCTTT. The gene calls are TRBV28 and TRBJ1-1; TRBD1 might be the D (6 bases). V gave up 2 bases and J gave up 0 bases, with 16 bases separating them. The CDR3 is 17 residues long. Germline V gene data show CDR1 as MDHEN and CDR2 as SYDVKM. The whole variable domain, remainder taken from reference TRBV28 and TRBJ1-1, is DVKVTQSSRYLVKRTGEKVFLECVQDMDHENMFWYRQDPGLGLRLIYFSYDVKMKEKGDIPEGYSVSREKKERFSLILESASTNQTSMYLCASSLSGQGILNTEAFFGQGTRLTVV.

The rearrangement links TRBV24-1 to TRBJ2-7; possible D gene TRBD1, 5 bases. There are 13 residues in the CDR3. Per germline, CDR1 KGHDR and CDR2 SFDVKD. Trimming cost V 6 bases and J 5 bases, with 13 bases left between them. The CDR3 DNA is TGTGCCACCAGTAGGGGTCATTGGGACGAGCAGTACTTC. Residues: CATSRGHWDEQYF.

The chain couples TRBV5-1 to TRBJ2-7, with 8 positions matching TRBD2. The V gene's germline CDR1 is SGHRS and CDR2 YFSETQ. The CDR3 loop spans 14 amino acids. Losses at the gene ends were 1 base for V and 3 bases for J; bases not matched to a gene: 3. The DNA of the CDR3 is TGCGCCAGCAGCTTGTCACTAGCGGTCTACGAGCAGTACTTC. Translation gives CASSLSLAVYEQYF.

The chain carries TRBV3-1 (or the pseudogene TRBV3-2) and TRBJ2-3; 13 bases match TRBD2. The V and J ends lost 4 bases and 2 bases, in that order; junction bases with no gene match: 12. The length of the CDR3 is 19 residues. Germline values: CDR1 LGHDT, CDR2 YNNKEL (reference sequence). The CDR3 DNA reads TGTGCCAGCAGCCGTGAGACTAGCGGGGGGCCGTGGGTCACAGATACGCAGTATTTT. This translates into CASSRETSGGPWVTDTQYF.

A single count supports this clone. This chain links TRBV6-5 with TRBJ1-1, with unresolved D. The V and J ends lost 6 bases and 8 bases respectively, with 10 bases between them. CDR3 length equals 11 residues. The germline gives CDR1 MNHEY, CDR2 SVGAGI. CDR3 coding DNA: TGTGCCAGCAGACTCAGGTCGGAAGCTTTCTTT. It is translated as CASRLRSEAFF.

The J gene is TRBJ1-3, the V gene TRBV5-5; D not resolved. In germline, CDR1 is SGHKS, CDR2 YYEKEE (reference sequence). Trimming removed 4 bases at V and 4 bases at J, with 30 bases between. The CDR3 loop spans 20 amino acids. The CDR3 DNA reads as TGTGCCAGCAGCCCCCCGGGAGGGAACCCCTTAATAGGCTCGGGAAACACCATATATTTT. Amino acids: CASSPPGGNPLIGSGNTIYF.

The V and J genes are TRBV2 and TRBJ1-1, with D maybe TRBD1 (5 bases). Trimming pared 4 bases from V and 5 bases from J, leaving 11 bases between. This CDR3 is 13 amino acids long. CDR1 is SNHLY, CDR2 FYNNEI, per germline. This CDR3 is CASSARVGTEAFF. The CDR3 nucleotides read TGTGCCAGCAGTGCCAGGGTCGGAACTGAAGCTTTCTTT.

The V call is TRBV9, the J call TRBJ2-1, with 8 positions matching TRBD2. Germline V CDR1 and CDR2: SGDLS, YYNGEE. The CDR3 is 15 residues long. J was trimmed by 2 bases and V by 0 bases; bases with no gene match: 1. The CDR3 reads CASSVAAGAYNEQFF. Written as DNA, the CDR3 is TGTGCCAGCAGCGTAGCAGCGGGGGCCTACAATGAGCAGTTCTTC.